The 7 T cell receptor beta chains reported below all come from one sample, sequenced in a study of blood T cell repertoires in COVID-19. Data came from immunoSEQ multiplex PCR; TCRdb stores just in-frame clones and leaves some out. The sample lists about 200,000 clones; around 80% were seen once. The sample was peripheral blood. Every receptor here comes from a woman between 65 and 79 years old with acute or convalescent COVID-19.

J is TRBJ2-1 and V is TRBV18; 7 positions match TRBD2. Germline V gives CDR1 KGHSH, CDR2 LQKENI. V lost 4 bases, J lost 2 bases, and 8 bases stayed unmatched. The CDR3 extends over 16 amino acids. The CDR3 DNA reads as TGTGCCAGCTCACAGGGAGCGGGGAGGACCTACAATGAGCAGTTCTTC. Translation gives CASSQGAGRTYNEQFF. The full variable domain, its missing parts supplied by reference TRBV18 and TRBJ2-1, is NAGVMQNPRHLVRRRGQEARLRCSPMKGHSHVYWYRQLPEEGLKFMVYLQKENIIDESGMPKERFSAEFPKEGPSILRIQQVVRGDSAAYFCASSQGAGRTYNEQFFGPGTRLTVL.

This clone was observed a handful of times. The chain employs TRBV19 and TRBJ2-2; TRBD1 is a possible D gene (5 bases). The germline CDR1 and CDR2 sequences are LNHDA and SQIVND (reference sequence). This CDR3 is 16 amino acids long. Trimming shortened V by 1 base and J by 5 bases, and 14 bases separated the two germline ends. Here the CDR3 DNA reads TGTGCCAGTAGTATAGGACCCTACAGGCGAACCGGGGAGCTGTTTTTT. Its translation is CASSIGPYRRTGELFF.

This clone was counted at least ten times. The chain employs TRBV12-3 or TRBV12-4 and TRBJ2-5; D gene unclear. V lost 7 bases, J lost 5 bases, and 8 bases lay in between. This CDR3 is built from 11 residues. Here the CDR3 reads CASTHGETQYF. DNA of the CDR3: TGTGCCAGCACCCACGGGGAGACCCAGTACTTC.

The chain carries TRBV30 and TRBJ2-2; TRBD1 matches at 9 bases. V lost 2 bases and J lost 4; bases outside the gene matches: 5. This CDR3 spans 15 amino acids. In germline, CDR1 is GTSNPN, CDR2 SVGIG (reference sequence). CDR3 protein: CAWSSGTGPTGELFF. The DNA of the CDR3 is TGTGCCTGGAGTTCCGGGACAGGGCCCACCGGGGAGCTGTTTTTT.

The V and J genes are TRBV5-1 and TRBJ2-7; D is possibly TRBD1 (6 bases). Between the trimmed V and J ends, which lost 0 bases and 4 bases, there was a span of 11 bases. The CDR3 is 14 amino acids. Germline V gives CDR1 SGHRS, CDR2 YFSETQ. CDR3 loop: CASSLDPGDYEQYF. The DNA of the CDR3 is TGCGCCAGCAGCTTGGACCCAGGGGATTACGAGCAGTACTTC.

V is TRBV27 and J is TRBJ2-1; TRBD2 aligns across 13 bases. Per germline, CDR1 MNHEY and CDR2 SMNVEV (reference sequence). V was clipped by 6 bases and J by 7 bases; unmatched bases: 12. The CDR3 spans 17 residues. The CDR3 DNA reads as TGTGCCAGCAGCGTCAGGACTAGCGGGGGAGTGGGGAATGAGCAGTTCTTC. Its translation: CASSVRTSGGVGNEQFF.

The CDR3 reads CASSKGLAGVETQYF. CDR3 nucleotides: TGCGCCAGCTCAAAGGGACTAGCGGGAGTTGAGACCCAGTACTTC. V usage is TRBV5-1 and J usage is TRBJ2-5; 14 bases agree with TRBD2. Trimming took 7 bases from V and 5 from J; bases not matched to a gene: 7. CDR3 length: 15 residues. Germline values: CDR1 SGHRS, CDR2 YFSETQ.